These 6 T cell receptor beta chains came from one sample sequenced in a study of control samples from healthy donors and cancer patients. Generated by immunoSEQ multiplex PCR, the TCRdb table keeps only in-frame clones and is missing some. The sample has roughly 50,000 clones; around 94% are singletons. Sequencing was done on a sample of blood. These receptors originate from a man aged 30-40 years in good health.

CDR3 sequence reads: CSASVPGIPYEQYF. CDR3 in DNA: TGCAGTGCTAGTGTTCCAGGGATCCCCTACGAGCAGTACTTC. The chain has TRBV20-1 and TRBJ2-7; D possibly corresponds to TRBD1 (5 bases). V lost 3 bases to trimming and J lost 2 bases, with 14 bases between them. CDR1 DFQATT and CDR2 SNEGSKA come from the germline V gene (reference sequence). The CDR3 has 14 residues.

V gene TRBV19 combines with J gene TRBJ1-5, with 7 bases aligning to TRBD1. The V gene's germline CDR1 is LNHDA and CDR2 SQIVND (reference sequence). The CDR3 has 13 amino acids. Trimming removed 10 bases from V and 6 bases from J; junction bases left unmatched: 9. Written as DNA, the CDR3 is TGTGCCACCGAGGGGAGGGGGCCTCAGCCCCAGCATTTT. As protein: CATEGRGPQPQHF.

The rearrangement links TRBV5-1 to TRBJ1-1; tentatively, D is TRBD1 (6 bases). Germline V lookup: CDR1 SGHRS, CDR2 YFSETQ. With 2 bases removed from V and 5 bases from J, the gap between germline ends came to 13 bases. This CDR3 region has 14 residues. The CDR3 loop is CASSLGQQPTEAFF. In DNA, the CDR3 is TGCGCCAGCAGCTTAGGACAGCAACCTACTGAAGCTTTCTTT.

The V and J genes are TRBV9 and TRBJ2-2; D possibly uses TRBD1 or TRBD2 (6 bases each). The CDR3 extends over 15 amino acids. Trimming pared 5 bases from V and 4 bases from J, leaving 15 bases between. Germline-derived CDR1 and CDR2 are SGDLS and YYNGEE. CDR3 in amino acids: CASRVGGHGTGELFF. The CDR3 DNA is TGTGCCAGCAGGGTTGGGGGGCATGGCACCGGGGAGCTGTTTTTT.

The gene calls are TRBV4-3 and TRBJ1-1, with 7 bases that match TRBD1. From germline, CDR1 is LGHNA and CDR2 YSLEER. The V segment lost 2 bases and the J segment 8 bases; nucleotides outside the gene matches: 11. This CDR3 has 15 amino acids. The CDR3 coding sequence is TGCGCCAGCAGCCAAAAAAAAGACAGGGTAGGCGAAGCTTTCTTT. This translates into CASSQKKDRVGEAFF.

This clone came up a few times. The V gene is TRBV5-5, the J gene TRBJ1-1, with a weak D call TRBD1 (5 bases). This CDR3 contains 12 residues. The V end was cut by 6 bases, the J end by 9 bases, with 15 bases between. Germline values: CDR1 SGHKS, CDR2 YYEKEE (reference sequence). The CDR3 region has the DNA TGTGCCAGCAACTTAAGAGACAGAAAAGCTTTCTTT. It is translated as CASNLRDRKAFF. The complete variable domain, with remaining parts taken from reference TRBV5-5 and TRBJ1-1, reads DAGVTQSPTHLIKTRGQQVTLRCSPISGHKSVSWYQQVLGQGPQFIFQYYEKEERGRGNFPDRFSARQFPNYSSELNVNALLLGDSALYLCASNLRDRKAFFGQGTRLTVV.